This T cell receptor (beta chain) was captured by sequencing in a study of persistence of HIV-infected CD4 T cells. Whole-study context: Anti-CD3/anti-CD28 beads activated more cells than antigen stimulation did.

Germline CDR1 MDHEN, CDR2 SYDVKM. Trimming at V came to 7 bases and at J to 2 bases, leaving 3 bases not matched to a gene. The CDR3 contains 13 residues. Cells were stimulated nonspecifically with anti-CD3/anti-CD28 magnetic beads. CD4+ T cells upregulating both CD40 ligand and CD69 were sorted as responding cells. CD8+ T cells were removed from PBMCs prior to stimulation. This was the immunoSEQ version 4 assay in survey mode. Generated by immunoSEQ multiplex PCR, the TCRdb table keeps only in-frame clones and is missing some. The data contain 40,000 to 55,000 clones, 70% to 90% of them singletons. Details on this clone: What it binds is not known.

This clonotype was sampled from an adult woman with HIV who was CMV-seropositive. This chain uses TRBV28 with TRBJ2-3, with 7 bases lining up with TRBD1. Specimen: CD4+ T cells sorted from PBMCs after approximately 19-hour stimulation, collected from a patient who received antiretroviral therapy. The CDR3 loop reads CASTDRDTDTQYF. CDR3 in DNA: TGTGCCAGCACAGACAGGGACACAGATACGCAGTATTTT.